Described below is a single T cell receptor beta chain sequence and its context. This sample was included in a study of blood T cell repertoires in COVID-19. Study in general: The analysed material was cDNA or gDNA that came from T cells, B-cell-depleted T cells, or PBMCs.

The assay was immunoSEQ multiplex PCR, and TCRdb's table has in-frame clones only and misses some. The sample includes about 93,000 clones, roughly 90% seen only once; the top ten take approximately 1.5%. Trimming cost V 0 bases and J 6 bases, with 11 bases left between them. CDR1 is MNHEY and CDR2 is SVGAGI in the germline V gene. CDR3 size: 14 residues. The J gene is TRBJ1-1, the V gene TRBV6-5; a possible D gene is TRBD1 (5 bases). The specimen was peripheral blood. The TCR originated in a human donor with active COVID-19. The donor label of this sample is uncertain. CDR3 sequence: CASSYSGKGAEAFF. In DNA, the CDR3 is TGTGCCAGCAGTTACTCCGGAAAAGGGGCTGAAGCTTTCTTT.